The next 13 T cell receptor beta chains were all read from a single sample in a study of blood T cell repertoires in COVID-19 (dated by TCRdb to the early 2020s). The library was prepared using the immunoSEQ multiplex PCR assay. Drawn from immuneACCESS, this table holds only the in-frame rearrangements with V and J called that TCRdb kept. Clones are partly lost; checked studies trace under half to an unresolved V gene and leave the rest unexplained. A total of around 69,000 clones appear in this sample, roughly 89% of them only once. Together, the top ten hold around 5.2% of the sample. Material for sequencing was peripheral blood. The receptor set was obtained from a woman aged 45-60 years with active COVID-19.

CDR3 nucleotides: TGTGCCAGCAGCTTAGGGGGCTTGAGTGAAGCTTTCTTT. Amino acid sequence: CASSLGGLSEAFF. This rearrangement joins TRBV7-3 to TRBJ1-1; D is perhaps TRBD1 (6 bases). The germline V and J ends were trimmed by 2 bases and 7 bases, with 11 bases remaining between them. Per the germline V gene, CDR1 is SGHTA and CDR2 is FQGTGA. The CDR3 loop spans 13 amino acids.

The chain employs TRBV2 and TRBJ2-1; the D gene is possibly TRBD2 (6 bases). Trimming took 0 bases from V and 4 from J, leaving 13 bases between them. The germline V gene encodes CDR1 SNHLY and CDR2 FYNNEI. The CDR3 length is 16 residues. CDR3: CASSEAGIAAYNEQFF. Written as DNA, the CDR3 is TGTGCCAGCAGTGAAGCCGGGATAGCGGCATACAATGAGCAGTTCTTC.

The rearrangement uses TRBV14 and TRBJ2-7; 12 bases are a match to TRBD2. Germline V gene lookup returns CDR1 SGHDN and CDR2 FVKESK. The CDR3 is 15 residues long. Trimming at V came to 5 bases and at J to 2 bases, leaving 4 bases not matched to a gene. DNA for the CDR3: TGTGCCAGCAGCACCCGGACTAGCGGGACCTACGAGCAGTACTTC. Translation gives CASSTRTSGTYEQYF.

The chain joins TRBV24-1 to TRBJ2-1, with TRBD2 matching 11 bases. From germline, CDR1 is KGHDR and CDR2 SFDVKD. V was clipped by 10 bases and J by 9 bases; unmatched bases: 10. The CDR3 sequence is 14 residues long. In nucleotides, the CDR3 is TGTGCCACTCAACTAGCGGGAGTTCCCAGTGAGCAGTTCTTC. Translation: CATQLAGVPSEQFF.

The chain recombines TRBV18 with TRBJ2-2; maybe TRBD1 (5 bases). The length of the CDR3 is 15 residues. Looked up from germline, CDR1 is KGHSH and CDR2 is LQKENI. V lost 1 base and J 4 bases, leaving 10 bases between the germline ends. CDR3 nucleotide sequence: TGTGCCAGCTCACCACGAGATGACAGCACCGGGGAGCTGTTTTTT. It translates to CASSPRDDSTGELFF.

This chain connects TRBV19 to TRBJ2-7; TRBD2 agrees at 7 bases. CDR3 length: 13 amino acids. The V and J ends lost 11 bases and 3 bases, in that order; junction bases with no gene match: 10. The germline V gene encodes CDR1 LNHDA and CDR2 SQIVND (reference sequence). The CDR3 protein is CAASRGTNYEQYF. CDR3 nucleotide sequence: TGTGCCGCCTCTAGAGGGACTAACTACGAGCAGTACTTC.

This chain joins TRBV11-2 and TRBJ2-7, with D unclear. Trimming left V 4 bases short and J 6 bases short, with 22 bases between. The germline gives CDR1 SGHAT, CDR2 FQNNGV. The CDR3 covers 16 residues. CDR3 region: CASSSTPLWYEPEQYF. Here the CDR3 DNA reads TGTGCCAGCAGCTCCACCCCCCTCTGGTATGAGCCCGAGCAGTACTTC. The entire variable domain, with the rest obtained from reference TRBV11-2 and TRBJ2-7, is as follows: EAGVAQSPRYKIIEKRQSVAFWCNPISGHATLYWYQQILGQGPKLLIQFQNNGVVDDSQLPKDRFSAERLKGVDSTLKIQPAKLEDSAVYLCASSSTPLWYEPEQYFGPGTRLTVT.

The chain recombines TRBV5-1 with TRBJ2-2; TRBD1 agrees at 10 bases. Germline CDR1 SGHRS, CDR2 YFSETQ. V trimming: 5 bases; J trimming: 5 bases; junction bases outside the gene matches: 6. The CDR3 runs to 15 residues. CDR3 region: CASRPGQGLTGELFF. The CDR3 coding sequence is TGCGCCAGCAGGCCGGGACAGGGGTTAACCGGGGAGCTGTTTTTT.

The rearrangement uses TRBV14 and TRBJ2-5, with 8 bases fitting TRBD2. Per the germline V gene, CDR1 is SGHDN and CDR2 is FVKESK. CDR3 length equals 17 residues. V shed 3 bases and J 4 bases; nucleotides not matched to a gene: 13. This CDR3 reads CASSQLASGRTRETQYF. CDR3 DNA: TGTGCCAGCAGCCAGTTAGCGAGCGGGAGAACCCGAGAGACCCAGTACTTC.

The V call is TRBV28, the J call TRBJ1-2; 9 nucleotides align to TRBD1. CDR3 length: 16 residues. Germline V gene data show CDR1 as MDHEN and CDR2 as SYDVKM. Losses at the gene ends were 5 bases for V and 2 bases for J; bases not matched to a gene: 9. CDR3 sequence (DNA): TGTGCCAGCAGTGTGAACAGGGGGCTTAAAAACTATGGCTACACCTTC. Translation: CASSVNRGLKNYGYTF.

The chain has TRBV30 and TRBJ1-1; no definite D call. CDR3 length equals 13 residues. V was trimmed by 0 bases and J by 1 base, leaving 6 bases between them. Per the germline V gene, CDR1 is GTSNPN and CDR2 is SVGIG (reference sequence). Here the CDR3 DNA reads TGTGCCTGGAGTGTACAAGAGAACACTGAAGCTTTCTTT. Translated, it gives CAWSVQENTEAFF.

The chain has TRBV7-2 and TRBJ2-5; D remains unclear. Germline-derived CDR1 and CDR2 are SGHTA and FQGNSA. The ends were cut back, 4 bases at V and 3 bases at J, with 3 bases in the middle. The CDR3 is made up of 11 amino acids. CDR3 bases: TGTGCCAGCAGCTCTAAAGAGACCCAGTACTTC. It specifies CASSSKETQYF.

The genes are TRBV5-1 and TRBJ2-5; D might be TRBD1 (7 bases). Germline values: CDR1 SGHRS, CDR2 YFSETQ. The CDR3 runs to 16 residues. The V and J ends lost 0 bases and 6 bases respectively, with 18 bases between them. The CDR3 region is CASSLDSRGEVKTQYF. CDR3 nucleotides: TGCGCCAGCAGCTTGGACTCCAGGGGGGAGGTAAAGACCCAGTACTTC.